The rows below give T cell receptor beta chains drawn from one sample of a study of T cells in Graves' hyperthyroidism and ophthalmopathy. TCRdb passed the multiplex PCR reads through MiXCR, listing each CDR3 protein once. The data show fewer than 200,000 distinct CDR3 sequences, about 9.4% seen once. What was sequenced was blood. The receptors originated from a young woman with Graves' hyperthyroidism that later progressed to Graves' ophthalmopathy. CDR3s include the opening cysteine and the closing phenylalanine or tryptophan. D genes are given only for firm matches. Clone size is stated in some rows and not others, as once, few, many or a class when expanded.

v_gene	j_gene	d_gene	abundance	CDR3aa	CDR3nt
TRBV10-3	TRBJ2-1	-	many	CAISFPGNNEQFF	TGTGCCATCAGCTTCCCAGGAAACAATGAGCAGTTCTTC
TRBV20-1	TRBJ2-5	TRBD2	many	CSARSGGPYQYF	TGCAGTGCTAGGAGCGGGGGCCCATACCAGTACTTC
TRBV6-2/TRBV6-3	TRBJ1-4	-	-	CASSYSSRADPNEKLFF	TGTGCCAGCAGTTACTCGAGCAGGGCGGACCCTAATGAAAAACTGTTTTTT
TRBV7-6	TRBJ2-5	-	few	CASSTPGRLQETQYF	TGTGCCAGCAGCACGCCGGGACGATTACAAGAGACCCAGTACTTC
TRBV3-1	TRBJ2-7	-	many	CASSQGLFDEQYF	TGTGCCAGCAGCCAAGGTTTGTTCGACGAGCAGTACTTC
TRBV28	TRBJ1-5	TRBD1	many	CASSQGFPWNQPQHF	TGTGCCAGTTCACAGGGGTTCCCGTGGAATCAGCCCCAGCATTTT
TRBV20-1	TRBJ2-5	TRBD1	-	CSVEGAGETQYF	TGCAGTGTCGAGGGGGCTGGCGAGACCCAGTACTTC
TRBV9	TRBJ1-2	TRBD1	many	CASSRDRNVYGYTF	TGTGCCAGCAGCAGGGACAGAAACGTTTATGGCTACACCTTC
TRBV10-2	TRBJ2-7	-	many	CASSESIRRRSSYEQYF	TGCGCCAGCAGTGAGTCGATACGGCGGCGAAGCTCCTACGAGCAGTACTTC
TRBV7-9	TRBJ1-4	-	many	CASSFAHNEKLFF	TGTGCCAGCAGCTTCGCGCATAATGAAAAACTGTTTTTT
TRBV30	TRBJ2-3	-	few	CAWRSNRGSTDTQYF	TGTGCCTGGAGGAGTAATAGGGGTAGCACAGATACGCAGTATTTT
TRBV5-5	TRBJ2-3	-	many	CASSLGPQLSPQYF	TGTGCCAGCAGCTTGGGACCGCAACTCTCCCCCCAGTATTTT
TRBV29-1	TRBJ1-1	-	many	CSVDRANEAFF	TGCAGCGTTGATAGGGCCAATGAAGCTTTCTTT
TRBV29-1	TRBJ2-4	-	many	CSGFVTNIQYF	TGCAGCGGGTTCGTTACAAACATTCAGTACTTC
TRBV7-9	TRBJ2-2	TRBD2	-	CASLPGPAGTGELFF	TGTGCCAGCTTACCGGGACCAGCGGGAACCGGGGAGCTGTTTTTT
TRBV7-2	TRBJ2-1	-	once	CASSLRTFDEQFF	TGTGCCAGCAGCTTAAGGACATTCGATGAGCAGTTCTTC
TRBV19	TRBJ1-2	TRBD1	few	CASSIWDREGYGYTF	TGTGCCAGTAGTATTTGGGACAGGGAAGGCTATGGCTACACCTTC
TRBV3-1	TRBJ2-7	-	-	CASSPRRGVMDVEQYF	TGTGCCAGCAGCCCCCGCCGTGGAGTCATGGATGTCGAGCAGTACTTC
TRBV29-1	TRBJ2-3	-	-	CSVDKGDTQYF	TGCAGCGTTGATAAGGGGGATACGCAGTATTTT
TRBV7-6	TRBJ2-2	TRBD2	few	CASSLGPGLAAGELFF	TGTGCCAGCAGCTTAGGGCCGGGACTAGCGGCCGGGGAGCTGTTTTTT
TRBV11-2	TRBJ2-3	TRBD1	many	CASSLISTGGNWDTQYF	TGTGCCAGCAGCTTAATCTCTACAGGGGGCAATTGGGATACGCAGTATTTT
TRBV7-8	TRBJ1-1	-	-	CASSLPRLEAFF	TGTGCCAGCAGCTTACCTCGTCTTGAAGCTTTCTTT
TRBV10-2	TRBJ1-2	TRBD1	many	CASSPRRGLYGYTF	TGCGCCAGCAGTCCCAGGAGGGGGCTCTATGGCTACACCTTC
TRBV7-9	TRBJ2-1	-	-	CASSFDVYEQFF	TGTGCCAGCAGCTTCGACGTTTATGAGCAGTTCTTC
TRBV9	TRBJ2-1	-	many	CASSPRQKNYNEQFF	TGTGCCAGCAGCCCAAGACAGAAGAACTACAATGAGCAGTTCTTC
TRBV24-1	TRBJ2-1	TRBD2	-	CATSDLGGAGEQFF	TGTGCCACCAGTGACCTGGGAGGGGCGGGCGAGCAGTTCTTC
TRBV28	TRBJ2-7	-	many	CASSLSIYEQYF	TGTGCCAGCAGTTTGTCCATTTACGAGCAGTACTTC
TRBV20-1	TRBJ1-2	-	many	CSARGGRGDYGYTF	TGCAGTGCTAGAGGGGGGCGGGGAGACTATGGCTACACCTTC
TRBV7-2	TRBJ1-2	TRBD1	-	CASSPPGQVLRGYTF	TGTGCCAGCAGCCCCCCAGGACAGGTATTACGTGGCTACACCTTC
TRBV3-1	TRBJ2-3	TRBD2	many	CASSQGVSGRTDTQYF	TGTGCCAGCAGCCAAGGAGTCAGCGGGAGAACAGATACGCAGTATTTT
TRBV6-1	TRBJ2-7	-	many	CASSPTTGSYEQYF	TGTGCCAGCAGTCCCACGACAGGATCCTACGAGCAGTACTTC
TRBV7-9	TRBJ2-7	TRBD1	many	CASSSDRDNYEQYF	TGTGCCAGCAGCTCGGACAGGGATAACTACGAGCAGTACTTC
TRBV2	TRBJ1-4	-	many	CASSPDSLGEKLFF	TGTGCCAGCAGCCCGGACAGCCTTGGTGAAAAACTGTTTTTT
TRBV27	TRBJ1-5	-	many	CASRRGGNQPQHF	TGTGCCAGCAGGCGAGGGGGCAATCAGCCCCAGCATTTT
TRBV11-2	TRBJ1-1	-	many	CASSPTFQNTEAFF	TGTGCCAGCAGCCCGACTTTTCAGAACACTGAAGCTTTCTTT
TRBV30	TRBJ1-1	-	many	CAWSVSGGYAEAFF	TGTGCCTGGAGTGTGAGCGGCGGTTATGCTGAAGCTTTCTTT
TRBV15	TRBJ2-2	TRBD2	many	CATSRDGLAGAETTNTGELFF	TGTGCCACCAGCAGAGATGGGCTAGCGGGGGCCGAAACCACGAACACCGGGGAGCTGTTTTTT
TRBV12-3/TRBV12-4	TRBJ1-2	-	many	CASSSTDNYGYTF	TGTGCCAGCAGTTCGACGGATAACTATGGCTACACCTTC
TRBV6-1	TRBJ2-5	TRBD2	many	CASRGASGRKETQYF	TGTGCCAGCAGAGGGGCTAGCGGGAGGAAAGAGACCCAGTACTTC
TRBV28	TRBJ2-1	-	many	CASSNSGRSYNEQFF	TGTGCCAGCAGCAACTCGGGGCGCTCCTACAATGAGCAGTTCTTC
TRBV20-1	TRBJ2-5	-	many	CSARASGLAGSSETQYF	TGCAGTGCTAGAGCCTCCGGACTGGCAGGGTCGTCAGAGACCCAGTACTTC
TRBV2	TRBJ1-5	-	many	CASSLSQSDSNQPQHF	TGTGCCAGCAGTCTTTCCCAATCCGATAGCAATCAGCCCCAGCATTTT
TRBV2	TRBJ2-7	-	many	CAGGLDIYEQYF	TGTGCCGGCGGTTTGGATATCTACGAGCAGTACTTC
TRBV5-1	TRBJ1-5	-	few	CASSLETGNQPQHF	TGCGCCAGCAGCCTAGAAACAGGTAATCAGCCCCAGCATTTT
TRBV28	TRBJ2-2	-	many	CASSYSEANTGELFF	TGTGCCAGCAGTTACTCCGAAGCGAACACCGGGGAGCTGTTTTTT
TRBV20-1	TRBJ1-1	-	many	CSAREARAGAEAFF	TGCAGTGCTAGAGAGGCGAGGGCAGGGGCTGAAGCTTTCTTT
TRBV3-1	TRBJ1-1	-	many	CASSHYVSAGPFTEAFF	TGTGCCAGCAGCCACTACGTGTCGGCAGGCCCATTTACTGAAGCTTTCTTT
TRBV13	TRBJ2-5	-	many	CASSLKSGSGETQYF	TGTGCCAGCAGCTTAAAAAGCGGAAGTGGGGAGACCCAGTACTTC
TRBV29-1	TRBJ1-2	-	few	CSVEGGMRDGYTF	TGCAGCGTTGAAGGTGGGATGAGGGATGGCTACACCTTC
TRBV2	TRBJ1-2	-	many	CASSDSGQAYGYTF	TGTGCCAGCAGTGACTCGGGGCAGGCCTATGGCTACACCTTC
TRBV7-9	TRBJ1-5	-	many	CASSFGQPGQPQHF	TGTGCCAGCAGCTTCGGGCAGCCAGGTCAGCCCCAGCATTTT
TRBV4-1	TRBJ1-5	-	few	CASSPNREYSNQPQHF	TGCGCCAGCAGCCCCAACAGGGAGTATAGCAATCAGCCCCAGCATTTT
TRBV19	TRBJ1-2	-	-	CASNPTTGRYGYTF	TGTGCCAGTAATCCGACAACAGGGAGGTATGGCTACACCTTC
TRBV16	TRBJ2-3	TRBD2	-	CASSQSLAGGTDTQYF	TGTGCCAGCAGCCAATCGCTAGCGGGAGGCACAGATACGCAGTATTTT
TRBV6-1	TRBJ2-1	-	many	CASSGRQARNGNEQFF	TGTGCCAGCAGTGGACGACAGGCGCGTAATGGTAATGAGCAGTTCTTC
TRBV25-1	TRBJ2-1	-	many	CASSATTRDYNEQFF	TGTGCCAGCAGTGCCACTACGCGGGATTATAATGAGCAGTTCTTC
TRBV6-2/TRBV6-3	TRBJ2-2	TRBD1	many	CAGDQGAGGELFF	TGTGCCGGCGATCAGGGGGCTGGCGGGGAGCTGTTTTTT
TRBV3-1	TRBJ2-2	-	many	CASRPSGTGELFF	TGTGCCAGCAGGCCCAGCGGTACCGGGGAGCTGTTTTTT
TRBV30	TRBJ1-1	-	-	CAWSAGNTEAFF	TGTGCCTGGAGTGCGGGGAACACTGAAGCTTTCTTT
TRBV20-1	TRBJ1-5	TRBD1	many	CSARAGTVDNQPQHF	TGCAGTGCTAGAGCCGGGACAGTGGATAATCAGCCCCAGCATTTT